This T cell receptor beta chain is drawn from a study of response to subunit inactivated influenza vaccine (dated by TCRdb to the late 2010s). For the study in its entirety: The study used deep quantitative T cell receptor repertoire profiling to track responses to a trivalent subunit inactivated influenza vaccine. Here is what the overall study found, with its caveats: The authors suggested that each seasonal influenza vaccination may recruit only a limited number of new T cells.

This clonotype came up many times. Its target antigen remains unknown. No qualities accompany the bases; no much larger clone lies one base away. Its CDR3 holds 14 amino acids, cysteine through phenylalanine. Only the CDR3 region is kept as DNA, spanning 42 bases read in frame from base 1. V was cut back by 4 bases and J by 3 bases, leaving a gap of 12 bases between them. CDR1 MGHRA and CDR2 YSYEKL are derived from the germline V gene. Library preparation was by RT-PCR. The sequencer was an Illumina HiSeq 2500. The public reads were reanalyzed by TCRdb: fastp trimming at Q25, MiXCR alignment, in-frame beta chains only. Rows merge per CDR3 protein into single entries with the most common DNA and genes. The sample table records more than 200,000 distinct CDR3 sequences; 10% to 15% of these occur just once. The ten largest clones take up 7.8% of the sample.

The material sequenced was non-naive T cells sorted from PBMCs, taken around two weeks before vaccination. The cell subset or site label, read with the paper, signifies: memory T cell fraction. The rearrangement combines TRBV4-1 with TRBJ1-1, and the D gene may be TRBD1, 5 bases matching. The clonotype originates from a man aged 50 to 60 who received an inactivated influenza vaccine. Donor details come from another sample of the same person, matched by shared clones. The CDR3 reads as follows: CASSRGRWDTEAFF. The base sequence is TGCGCCAGCAGCCGGGGGAGATGGGACACTGAAGCTTTCTTT.